Presented here are 32 T cell receptor beta chains from one specimen sequenced in a study of CD8+ T cells in alopecia areata. Investigators isolated RNA and reverse transcribed it into cDNA to act as the sequencing template. Using immunoSEQ multiplex PCR, the repertoire was profiled, and TCRdb retains in-frame clones only, with some absent. Among more than 95,000 clones listed, about 40% were seen once. The sequencing sample was made of CD4+ T cells sorted from blood. Every receptor here comes from a human donor with alopecia areata.

The V and J genes are TRBV7-2 and TRBJ2-3, with D unresolved. The V and J ends lost 5 bases and 0 bases respectively, with 9 bases between them. This CDR3 contains 14 residues. Germline lookup yields CDR1 SGHTA and CDR2 FQGNSA. The CDR3 DNA follows: TGTGCCAGCAGCCCCCGTGCTAGCACAGATACGCAGTATTTT. As protein: CASSPRASTDTQYF.

About this clone: The sample carries other DNA sequences with the same CDR3. The V call is TRBV28, the J call TRBJ1-5; D is ambiguous. The CDR3 is made up of 12 amino acids. V was shortened by 1 base and J by 6 bases, with 4 bases between the two germline ends. CDR1 and CDR2 from the germline V gene are MDHEN and SYDVKM. As DNA, the CDR3 is TGTGCCAGCAGTTTATCACGTCAGCCCCAGCATTTT. It codes for CASSLSRQPQHF.

A few counts support this clone. The rearrangement joins TRBV5-1 to TRBJ1-5; D ambiguous. This CDR3 is built from 13 residues. CDR1 is SGHRS and CDR2 is YFSETQ in the germline V gene. Trimming pared 4 bases from V and 2 bases from J, leaving 7 bases between. The CDR3 nucleotides are TGCGCCAGCAGCCCCGGGGGCAATCAGCCCCAGCATTTT. Translation gives CASSPGGNQPQHF.

V usage is TRBV7-2 and J usage is TRBJ2-5; 8 nucleotides agree with TRBD1. The end of the DNA is better explained by TRBJ2-7, so the J call may be wrong. The CDR3 totals 16 residues. CDR1 is SGHTA, CDR2 FQGNSA, per germline. CDR3 region: CASSLVGTGSSYEQYF. The CDR3 DNA is TGTGCCAGCAGCTTAGTGGGGACAGGTTCATCCTACGAGCAGTACTTC.

This clone has only a few counts. J is TRBJ2-3 and V is TRBV15; 10 bases align to TRBD2. J was trimmed by 5 bases and V by 8 bases; bases with no gene match: 10. From germline, CDR1 is LNHNV and CDR2 YYDKDF (reference sequence). This CDR3 comprises 15 residues. CDR3 in amino acids: CATGPRLAGVDTQYF. In nucleotides, the CDR3 is TGTGCCACCGGGCCCAGGCTAGCGGGAGTAGATACGCAGTATTTT.

The chain combines TRBV2 with TRBJ1-1; TRBD1 might be the D (5 bases). CDR1 SNHLY and CDR2 FYNNEI come from the germline V gene. Deletions cut 3 bases from V and 1 base from J, with 9 bases between. The CDR3 totals 14 residues. Here the CDR3 reads CASSEGPTNTEAFF. The CDR3 nucleotides are TGTGCCAGCAGTGAGGGACCGACGAACACTGAAGCTTTCTTT.

This clone was counted a few times. In DNA, the CDR3 is TGTGCCAGCAGCCGACAGGGAGCGGGCGAGCAGTACTTC. The encoded protein is CASSRQGAGEQYF. V gene TRBV7-9 combines with J gene TRBJ2-7, with TRBD1 as a possible D gene (7 bases). There are 13 residues in the CDR3. The V end lost 5 bases, the J end lost 6 bases, and 14 bases lay between the germline ends. CDR1 and CDR2 (germline): SEHNR, FQNEAQ (reference sequence).

In the case of this clone: Other DNA sequences within the sample encode an identical CDR3. The rearrangement uses TRBV5-1 and TRBJ2-3; D gene uncertain. The V end was cut by 4 bases, the J end by 6 bases, with 6 bases between. Germline-derived CDR1 and CDR2 are SGHRS and YFSETQ. The CDR3 length is 11 residues. The chain's CDR3 is CASSLSDTQYF. The CDR3 DNA reads TGCGCCAGCAGCCTGTCTGATACGCAGTATTTT.

This clone has only a few counts. The chain uses TRBV29-1 and TRBJ1-1; D is uncertain. Between the trimmed V and J ends, which lost 5 bases and 12 bases, there was a span of 10 bases. The CDR3 is 9 residues long. The germline V gene has CDR1 SQVTM and CDR2 ANQGSEA. CDR3: CSVSWGTFF. CDR3 in DNA: TGCAGCGTTAGTTGGGGAACTTTCTTT.

The genes are TRBV6-5 and TRBJ2-1; 11 bases are shared with TRBD1. This CDR3 comprises 14 residues. The J segment lost 6 bases and the V segment lost 6 bases, leaving 4 bases of the junction unmatched. Germline CDR1 is MNHEY and CDR2 is SVGAGI. For the CDR3, the DNA is TGTGCCAGCAGGACCGGGACAGGGGGCAATGAGCAGTTCTTC. This gives the protein CASRTGTGGNEQFF.

J is TRBJ2-7 and V is TRBV29-1, with D hard to call. Trimming took off 7 bases at V and 3 bases at J, with 16 bases between the two ends. There are 13 residues in the CDR3. Germline CDR1 is SQVTM and CDR2 is ANQGSEA. The CDR3 loop reads CSARGASRYEQYF. CDR3 coding DNA: TGCAGCGCCCGAGGAGCGTCTCGCTACGAGCAGTACTTC.

A remark on this clone: The sample contains more than one DNA sequence encoding this CDR3. The chain employs TRBV5-4 and TRBJ2-3; perhaps TRBD2 as D (6 bases). Looked up from germline, CDR1 is SGHNT and CDR2 is YYREEE (reference sequence). This CDR3 has 13 amino acids. Trimming shortened V by 0 bases and J by 4 bases, and 6 bases separated the two germline ends. The CDR3, as DNA: TGTGCCAGCAGCTTGGGGGGGGCAGATACGCAGTATTTT. Protein sequence: CASSLGGADTQYF.

V is TRBV2 and J is TRBJ2-7, with D possibly being TRBD1 (6 bases). V was pared by 2 bases and J by 6 bases, with 11 bases between. The CDR3 totals 13 residues. CDR1 and CDR2 from the germline V gene are SNHLY and FYNNEI. DNA of the CDR3: TGTGCCAGCAGTGAAAAGGGGGAGTCCGAGCAGTACTTC. Residues: CASSEKGESEQYF.

The chain couples TRBV28 to TRBJ2-7, with D possibly matching TRBD1 (5 bases). Trimming pared 5 bases from V and 5 bases from J, leaving 13 bases between. The CDR3 runs 13 residues. Germline lookup yields CDR1 MDHEN and CDR2 SYDVKM. CDR3 nucleotide sequence: TGTGCCAGCAGTCCAACGGACATCCACGAGCAGTACTTC. This codes for CASSPTDIHEQYF.

The V and J genes are TRBV7-3 and TRBJ2-7; D is undetermined. Trimming took off 2 bases at V and 2 bases at J, with 13 bases between the two ends. The CDR3 runs 15 residues. Germline V CDR1 and CDR2: SGHTA, FQGTGA. The CDR3 coding sequence is TGTGCCAGCAGCTTAGGGGTGGGAAGTCCCTACGAGCAGTACTTC. It specifies CASSLGVGSPYEQYF. Using reference TRBV7-3 and TRBJ2-7 for the parts outside the CDR3, the full variable domain is GAGVSQTPSNKVTEKGKYVELRCDPISGHTALYWYRQSLGQGPEFLIYFQGTGAADDSGLPNDRFFAVRPEGSVSTLKIQRTERGDSAVYLCASSLGVGSPYEQYFGPGTRLTVT.

This clone was detected a few times. V gene TRBV2 combines with J gene TRBJ2-3; 9 bases are a match to TRBD1. The junction had 5 bases not matched to a gene; V was cut back by 7 bases and J by 0 bases. The CDR3 loop spans 15 amino acids. Germline V gene lookup returns CDR1 SNHLY and CDR2 FYNNEI. CDR3 DNA: TGTGCCAGCACTCGAGGGACAGGGAGCACAGATACGCAGTATTTT. This encodes CASTRGTGSTDTQYF.

This rearrangement joins TRBV28 to TRBJ2-1; 10 bases map to TRBD1. The CDR3 covers 15 residues. The junction had 11 bases not matched to a gene; V was cut back by 6 bases and J by 9 bases. Germline values: CDR1 MDHEN, CDR2 SYDVKM. CDR3 loop: CASRRPGTGVGEQFF. For the CDR3, the DNA is TGTGCCAGCAGGAGACCCGGGACAGGGGTCGGTGAGCAGTTCTTC. The variable domain in full, with the rest retrieved from reference TRBV28 and TRBJ2-1, is DVKVTQSSRYLVKRTGEKVFLECVQDMDHENMFWYRQDPGLGLRLIYFSYDVKMKEKGDIPEGYSVSREKKERFSLILESASTNQTSMYLCASRRPGTGVGEQFFGPGTRLTVL.

The genes are TRBV5-1 and TRBJ2-5, with 7 bases aligning to TRBD1. The CDR3 covers 14 residues. The V gene end was trimmed by 5 bases and the J gene end by 1 base; junction bases not matched to a gene: 5. CDR1 is SGHRS, CDR2 YFSETQ, per germline. In DNA, the CDR3 is TGCGCCAGCAGTTCAGGGACAGTCCAAGAGACCCAGTACTTC. Its protein is CASSSGTVQETQYF. The entire variable domain, with the rest obtained from reference TRBV5-1 and TRBJ2-5, is as follows: KAGVTQTPRYLIKTRGQQVTLSCSPISGHRSVSWYQQTPGQGLQFLFEYFSETQRNKGNFPGRFSGRQFSNSRSEMNVSTLELGDSALYLCASSSGTVQETQYFGPGTRLLVL.

This clone has just one count. The chain employs TRBV30 and TRBJ2-7, with 7 bases lining up with TRBD2. V gave up 0 bases and J gave up 5 bases; unmatched junction bases: 13. The germline gives CDR1 GTSNPN, CDR2 SVGIG (reference sequence). The CDR3 runs 16 residues. The CDR3 DNA reads as TGTGCCTGGAGTGTACGTATCGGGGGGATTATGGACGAGCAGTACTTC. It is translated as CAWSVRIGGIMDEQYF. Full variable domain (remainder filled in from reference TRBV30 and TRBJ2-7): SQTIHQWPATLVQPVGSPLSLECTVEGTSNPNLYWYRQAAGRGLQLLFYSVGIGQISSEVPQNLSASRPQDRQFILSSKKLLLSDSGFYLCAWSVRIGGIMDEQYFGPGTRLTVT.

The chain couples TRBV7-6 to TRBJ2-7, with D maybe TRBD1 (5 bases). CDR1 SGHVS and CDR2 FNYEAQ come from the germline V gene. The CDR3 spans 12 residues. The V gene lost 4 bases and the J gene lost 7 bases, with 11 bases spanning the gap. CDR3 sequence reads: CASSSTSGEQYF. The CDR3 region has the DNA TGTGCCAGCAGCTCGACATCAGGGGAGCAGTACTTC.

J is TRBJ2-7 and V is TRBV30; no definite D call. CDR1 and CDR2 (germline): GTSNPN, SVGIG (reference sequence). Trimming stripped 2 bases from V and 3 bases from J, with 14 bases between. This CDR3 is built from 14 residues. The CDR3 DNA is TGTGCCTGGAGTCTAAGGATTTCACTCTACGAGCAGTACTTC. Amino acids: CAWSLRISLYEQYF.

This sequence joins TRBV6-5 and TRBJ2-2; D possibly matches TRBD1 or TRBD2 (6 bases each). The V end was cut by 3 bases, the J end by 6 bases, with 11 bases between. This CDR3 is built from 14 residues. Germline V lookup: CDR1 MNHEY, CDR2 SVGAGI. The CDR3 is CASSYSRGAGELFF. CDR3 in DNA: TGTGCCAGCAGTTATTCGAGGGGGGCCGGGGAGCTGTTTTTT.

The V and J genes are TRBV5-1 and TRBJ2-1; D gene unclear. The CDR3 extends over 15 amino acids. The ends were cut back, 0 bases at V and 4 bases at J, with 11 bases in the middle. CDR1 and CDR2 (germline): SGHRS, YFSETQ. The CDR3 sequence: CASSLGGFSYNEQFF. In nucleotides, the CDR3 is TGCGCCAGCAGCTTGGGAGGCTTCAGTTACAATGAGCAGTTCTTC.

CDR3 sequence reads: CASSRWTRGANVLTF. CDR3 bases: TGTGCCAGCAGTCGTTGGACGCGAGGGGCCAACGTCCTGACTTTC. The chain joins TRBV6-5 to TRBJ2-6, with no clear D. There are 15 residues in the CDR3. V was cut by 5 bases and J by 4 bases, with 12 bases left in between. CDR1 MNHEY and CDR2 SVGAGI come from the germline V gene.

The chain combines TRBV5-4 with TRBJ2-1, with TRBD2 identical over 10 bases. This CDR3 has 16 amino acids. Germline V gives CDR1 SGHNT, CDR2 YYREEE (reference sequence). The junction had 10 bases not matched to a gene; V was cut back by 2 bases and J by 8 bases. CDR3 DNA: TGTGCCAGCAGCTTCTCTCCTAGCGGGAGTCGATATGAGCAGTTCTTC. This gives the protein CASSFSPSGSRYEQFF.

The V call is TRBV30, the J call TRBJ1-6, with D maybe TRBD1 (6 bases). There are 13 residues in the CDR3. Trimming took off 1 base at V and 9 bases at J, with 10 bases between the two ends. Germline-derived CDR1 and CDR2 are GTSNPN and SVGIG (reference sequence). The CDR3 loop is CAWSGRGGSPLHF. The DNA for the CDR3 is TGTGCCTGGAGTGGGAGGGGGGGTTCACCCCTCCACTTT. Combining the CDR3 with reference TRBV30 and TRBJ1-6 gives the whole variable domain SQTIHQWPATLVQPVGSPLSLECTVEGTSNPNLYWYRQAAGRGLQLLFYSVGIGQISSEVPQNLSASRPQDRQFILSSKKLLLSDSGFYLCAWSGRGGSPLHFGNGTRLTVT.

The chain couples TRBV4-3 to TRBJ2-3; 7 positions agree with TRBD2. The germline gives CDR1 LGHNA, CDR2 YSLEER. The CDR3 spans 14 residues. The V gene end was trimmed by 2 bases and the J gene end by 4 bases; junction bases not matched to a gene: 3. The CDR3 DNA is TGCGCCAGCAGCCAACCAGGACTAGCAGATACGCAGTATTTT. The encoded protein is CASSQPGLADTQYF.

The chain recombines TRBV5-1 with TRBJ2-5; D unclear. With 0 bases removed from V and 4 bases from J, the gap between germline ends came to 13 bases. This CDR3 has 15 amino acids. CDR1 is SGHRS, CDR2 YFSETQ, per germline. The CDR3 sequence is CASSLDFGSGETQYF. CDR3 in DNA: TGCGCCAGCAGCTTGGACTTTGGTTCGGGAGAGACCCAGTACTTC. The whole variable domain, filled in from reference TRBV5-1 and TRBJ2-5, reads KAGVTQTPRYLIKTRGQQVTLSCSPISGHRSVSWYQQTPGQGLQFLFEYFSETQRNKGNFPGRFSGRQFSNSRSEMNVSTLELGDSALYLCASSLDFGSGETQYFGPGTRLLVL.

This chain links TRBV7-9 with TRBJ2-7; a weak D match, TRBD2 (5 bases). This CDR3 has 13 residues. Germline V CDR1 and CDR2: SEHNR, FQNEAQ (reference sequence). V lost 3 bases, J lost 3 bases, and 9 bases lay in between. The CDR3 is CASSLRANYEQYF. CDR3 DNA: TGTGCCAGCAGCTTGAGGGCCAACTACGAGCAGTACTTC. The complete variable domain, with remaining parts taken from reference TRBV7-9 and TRBJ2-7, reads DTGVSQNPRHKITKRGQNVTFRCDPISEHNRLYWYRQTLGQGPEFLTYFQNEAQLEKSRLLSDRFSAERPKGSFSTLEIQRTEQGDSAMYLCASSLRANYEQYFGPGTRLTVT.

V and J are TRBV29-1 and TRBJ2-5; no definite D call. Looked up from germline, CDR1 is SQVTM and CDR2 is ANQGSEA. CDR3 length: 12 residues. V was trimmed by 1 base and J by 7 bases, leaving 10 bases between them. CDR3 nucleotide sequence: TGCAGCGTTGAAGGCCCTTTACGGACCCAGTACTTC. Translation: CSVEGPLRTQYF.

J is TRBJ2-3 and V is TRBV5-1; 11 bases map to TRBD1. The CDR3 consists of 17 residues. CDR1 is SGHRS, CDR2 YFSETQ, per germline. V lost 4 bases, J lost 6 bases, and 13 bases stayed unmatched. This chain's CDR3 is CASSKETGTGGVDTQYF. The CDR3 DNA reads TGCGCCAGCAGCAAGGAGACCGGGACAGGGGGTGTGGATACGCAGTATTTT.

The gene calls are TRBV25-1 and TRBJ2-7; D might be TRBD1 (5 bases). Germline assignment: CDR1 MGHDK and CDR2 SYGVNS. Trimming cost V 1 base and J 3 bases, with 22 bases left between them. This CDR3 has 18 residues. The CDR3 loop reads CASSEWWWWTNYSYEQYF. In DNA form, the CDR3 reads TGTGCCAGCAGTGAATGGTGGTGGTGGACAAACTACAGCTACGAGCAGTACTTC.